This TCR beta chain was observed in a study of T-cell reconstitution after alpha-beta-depleted transplantation in children. The CDR3 extends over 15 amino acids. CDR1 and CDR2 (germline): DFQATT, SNEGSKA (reference sequence). The V end lost 7 bases, the J end lost 1 base, and 17 bases lay between the germline ends. Using unique molecular identifiers, the investigators prepared the TCRbeta library. MiXCR was run by TCRdb on the PCR reads, yielding one entry per CDR3 protein. The repertoire holds approximately 640,000 distinct CDR3 sequences, with over 15% as singletons. In its sample, this clonotype was seen a few times.

The receptor comes from a human donor who donated a stem cell graft to a child with acute myeloid leukemia. The sequences come from PBMCs from the stem cell graft donor, collected from the stem cell graft. The rearrangement joins TRBV20-1 to TRBJ2-1; weak D call: TRBD1 (6 bases). The CDR3 bases are TGCAGTGTGCACGGTGAAGGGGGATCCTACAATGAGCAGTTCTTC. This codes for CSVHGEGGSYNEQFF.